Presented here are 6 T cell receptor beta chains from one specimen sequenced in a study of blood T cell repertoires in COVID-19. Clones were sequenced by immunoSEQ multiplex PCR, and TCRdb holds only the in-frame ones, with some missing. The table lists 200,000 to 250,000 clones, about 91% of them singletons. The specimen sequenced was peripheral blood. The source of these receptors is an elderly man with acute or convalescent COVID-19.

The rearrangement uses TRBV7-8 and TRBJ2-7; 11 nucleotides match TRBD2. The trim removed 7 bases at V and 5 bases at J, leaving 7 bases unmatched. CDR1 is SGHVS, CDR2 FQNEAQ, per germline. The CDR3 is made up of 14 amino acids. The DNA for the CDR3 is TGTGCCAGCACCCTAGGGACTAGCGGAAACGAGCAGTACTTC. It yields the protein CASTLGTSGNEQYF.

The chain carries TRBV29-1 and TRBJ2-3, with 8 bases aligning to TRBD2. There are 14 residues in the CDR3. Germline CDR1 is SQVTM and CDR2 is ANQGSEA. V gave up 4 bases and J gave up 4 bases; unmatched junction bases: 7. CDR3 sequence (DNA): TGCAGCGTTGGGGCTAGCGGGCACCCAGATACGCAGTATTTT. Its protein product is CSVGASGHPDTQYF.

This clone came up once. The chain joins TRBV4-2 to TRBJ2-5; weak D call: TRBD2 (5 bases). The germline V gene has CDR1 LGHNA and CDR2 YNFKEQ. Trimming took 0 bases from V and 5 from J, leaving 13 bases between them. This CDR3 is 15 amino acids long. CDR3 in amino acids: CASSQDPQRRETQYF. The CDR3 DNA is TGTGCCAGCAGCCAAGATCCCCAGAGGAGGGAGACCCAGTACTTC.

CDR3 loop: CASSTRTGRSESPLHF. The CDR3 DNA reads as TGTGCCAGCAGCACTCGGACAGGGAGGAGTGAATCACCCCTCCACTTT. This rearrangement joins TRBV7-3 to TRBJ1-6, with 8 bases matching TRBD1. V lost 5 bases, J lost 10 bases, and 13 bases stayed unmatched. The CDR3 extends over 16 amino acids. The germline CDR1 and CDR2 sequences are SGHTA and FQGTGA.

V usage is TRBV5-5 and J usage is TRBJ1-6; D is unclear. This CDR3 spans 15 amino acids. Trimming took off 0 bases at V and 4 bases at J, with 8 bases between the two ends. The germline V gene encodes CDR1 SGHKS and CDR2 YYEKEE (reference sequence). The CDR3 DNA reads as TGTGCCAGCAGCTTGGTGGAGCCGTATAATTCACCCCTCCACTTT. It encodes CASSLVEPYNSPLHF. Looking up the rest from reference TRBV5-5 and TRBJ1-6 gives the full variable domain: DAGVTQSPTHLIKTRGQQVTLRCSPISGHKSVSWYQQVLGQGPQFIFQYYEKEERGRGNFPDRFSARQFPNYSSELNVNALLLGDSALYLCASSLVEPYNSPLHFGNGTRLTVT.

The chain has TRBV4-3 and TRBJ2-1, with a possible D match to TRBD1 (5 bases). The CDR3 consists of 12 residues. Germline V CDR1 and CDR2: LGHNA, YSLEER. Trimming pared 1 base from V and 13 bases from J, leaving 11 bases between. For the CDR3, the DNA is TGCGCCAGCAGCCAAGGACCCAGGGAACAGTTCTTC. Translating it yields CASSQGPREQFF.